Below, 15 T cell receptor beta chains from the same sample are listed, as sequenced in a study of regulatory T cells in long-lasting Graves disease. Documented time point: newly diagnosed GD, antithyroid drugs for less than 3 months. RNA isolated from PBMCs was used to make the TCR library. With iRepertoire HTBI primers and Arm-PCR of CDR3 regions, TCR beta libraries were built. TCRdb used MiXCR to reprocess the multiplex PCR reads, holding one entry per CDR3 protein. This sample has around 500,000 distinct CDR3 sequences, with about 11% found just once. The data were also submitted as part of a second study, on T cells in Graves' hyperthyroidism and ophthalmopathy.

Here the sequenced sample was peripheral blood mononuclear cells (PBMCs), taken at new diagnosis, from a patient treated with antithyroid drugs. These receptors came from a woman in her 30s with Graves disease.

The chain combines TRBV6-1 with TRBJ1-5, with 7 nucleotides matching TRBD1. The CDR3 consists of 16 residues. V lost 5 bases, J lost 7 bases, and 14 bases stayed unmatched. Germline V gives CDR1 MNHNS, CDR2 SASEGT. The CDR3 is CASSPDRAWRGQPQHF. The CDR3 bases are TGTGCCAGCAGTCCCGACAGGGCCTGGCGAGGACAGCCCCAGCATTTT.

This clonotype was seen repeatedly, ten times or more. This chain connects TRBV12-3 or TRBV12-4 to TRBJ2-7; a possible D gene is TRBD1 (7 bases). V lost 4 bases, J lost 6 bases, and 16 bases lay in between. This CDR3 is built from 14 residues. CDR3 DNA sequence: TGTGCCAGCAGTTGGAGGACAGGAGGGGCCGAGCAGTACTTC. It is translated as CASSWRTGGAEQYF.

This chain links TRBV30 with TRBJ1-4, with a possible D match to TRBD1 (5 bases). Between the trimmed V and J ends, which lost 1 base and 5 bases, there was a span of 14 bases. Germline V gives CDR1 GTSNPN, CDR2 SVGIG (reference sequence). This CDR3 contains 15 residues. CDR3 sequence reads: CAWSEVTGRNEKLFF. In DNA, the CDR3 is TGTGCCTGGAGTGAGGTAACAGGCAGAAATGAAAAACTGTTTTTT.

This clonotype appeared many times. The CDR3 DNA reads TGTGCCAGCAGTAAACAGGGGGTAGACACTGAAGCTTTCTTT. The encoded protein is CASSKQGVDTEAFF. V and J are TRBV6-1 and TRBJ1-1; 8 nucleotides match TRBD1. The CDR3 contains 14 residues. Germline assignment: CDR1 MNHNS and CDR2 SASEGT. Trimming removed 5 bases from V and 3 bases from J; junction bases left unmatched: 5.

The chain uses TRBV14 and TRBJ2-5; a weak D match, TRBD2 (5 bases). CDR3 length: 15 amino acids. Trimming shortened V by 3 bases and J by 0 bases, and 11 bases separated the two germline ends. The germline V gene has CDR1 SGHDN and CDR2 FVKESK. The CDR3 DNA reads TGTGCCAGCAGCCATTTTCGGGAAAACCAAGAGACCCAGTACTTC. Its translation: CASSHFRENQETQYF. Using reference TRBV14 and TRBJ2-5 for the parts outside the CDR3, the full variable domain is EAGVTQFPSHSVIEKGQTVTLRCDPISGHDNLYWYRRVMGKEIKFLLHFVKESKQDESGMPNNRFLAERTGGTYSTLKVQPAELEDSGVYFCASSHFRENQETQYFGPGTRLLVL.

The chain links TRBV19 to TRBJ2-1; D is possibly TRBD1 or TRBD2 (5 bases each). V lost 6 bases to trimming and J lost 5 bases, with 8 bases between them. The CDR3 has 12 residues. Germline values: CDR1 LNHDA, CDR2 SQIVND (reference sequence). In DNA, the CDR3 is TGTGCCAGTAGAGAGGGGAACAATGAGCAGTTCTTC. Translating it yields CASREGNNEQFF.

This clonotype has at least ten counts. The chain combines TRBV11-2 with TRBJ2-1; 7 nucleotides match TRBD2. In germline, CDR1 is SGHAT, CDR2 FQNNGV. This CDR3 spans 16 amino acids. The junction had 11 bases not matched to a gene; V was cut back by 2 bases and J by 7 bases. DNA of the CDR3: TGTGCCAGCAGCTTACGCCTGGGGCTAGCGGAAAATGAGCAGTTCTTC. This gives the protein CASSLRLGLAENEQFF.

This clonotype occurred many times. This chain links TRBV10-3 with TRBJ2-7; possibly TRBD1 or TRBD2 for D (6 bases each). Germline CDR1 ENHRY, CDR2 SYGVKD. V dropped 11 bases and J dropped 6 bases, with 17 bases sitting between them. The CDR3 runs 12 residues. The chain's CDR3 is CASEGGSGEQYF. The CDR3 nucleotides read TGTGCCTCCGAGGGGGGATCCGGCGAGCAGTACTTC.

Worth noting for this clonotype: A much larger clone differs from this one at a single base, so this may be a read error. In this CDR3 the conserved last residue, phenylalanine or tryptophan, is missing, so a read error is likely. The chain recombines TRBV9 with TRBJ1-4, with TRBD1 identical over 10 bases. V shed 2 bases and J 1 base; nucleotides not matched to a gene: 5. The CDR3 runs 17 residues. Germline CDR1 is SGDLS and CDR2 is YYNGEE. The CDR3 region is CASSVGTGVRTNEKLFS. For the CDR3, the DNA is TGTGCCAGCAGCGTCGGGACAGGGGTGAGAACTAATGAAAAACTGTTTTCT.

This chain connects TRBV19 to TRBJ2-7; D is uncertain. With 4 bases removed from V and 3 bases from J, the gap between germline ends came to 13 bases. The germline V gene encodes CDR1 LNHDA and CDR2 SQIVND (reference sequence). The CDR3 totals 14 residues. CDR3 sequence: CASSRGQTFYEQYF. The CDR3 coding sequence is TGTGCCAGTAGTAGGGGTCAGACCTTCTACGAGCAGTACTTC.

This clonotype was recorded at least ten times. The V call is TRBV19, the J call TRBJ1-1; maybe TRBD1 (5 bases). Germline CDR1 is LNHDA and CDR2 is SQIVND (reference sequence). The CDR3 runs to 13 residues. Trimming cost V 2 bases and J 3 bases, with 7 bases left between them. CDR3: CASSIRGDTEAFF. Written as DNA, the CDR3 is TGTGCCAGTAGTATAAGAGGGGACACTGAAGCTTTCTTT. The entire variable domain, with the rest obtained from reference TRBV19 and TRBJ1-1, is as follows: DGGITQSPKYLFRKEGQNVTLSCEQNLNHDAMYWYRQDPGQGLRLIYYSQIVNDFQKGDIAEGYSVSREKKESFPLTVTSAQKNPTAFYLCASSIRGDTEAFFGQGTRLTVV.

The table lists this clonotype with many counts. The chain joins TRBV19 to TRBJ2-5, with D possibly being TRBD2 (6 bases). The V end was cut by 5 bases, the J end by 12 bases, with 19 bases between. This CDR3 has 13 residues. The germline V gene encodes CDR1 LNHDA and CDR2 SQIVND (reference sequence). This CDR3 reads CASSPGPGEAKYF. The CDR3, as DNA: TGTGCCAGTAGTCCCGGACCCGGGGAGGCCAAGTACTTC.

This clonotype was observed at least ten times. The chain links TRBV10-3 to TRBJ2-1; 7 bases match TRBD2. Per germline, CDR1 ENHRY and CDR2 SYGVKD. CDR3 length: 13 amino acids. Unmatched junction bases numbered 8, after V lost 3 bases and J lost 12 bases. The CDR3 here is CAISEGVRLAQFF. In DNA form, the CDR3 reads TGTGCCATCAGTGAAGGGGTCCGACTAGCGCAGTTCTTC.

This clonotype came up a few times. The chain links TRBV5-1 to TRBJ1-1, with D unclear. This CDR3 has 18 residues. Germline V lookup: CDR1 SGHRS, CDR2 YFSETQ. Trimming left V 4 bases short and J 4 bases short, with 26 bases between. The DNA of the CDR3 is TGCGCCAGCAGCCCGGAGGGTGTCTCTTCCAGATTTCGCACTGAAGCTTTCTTT. Its protein is CASSPEGVSSRFRTEAFF.

This clonotype occurred many times. This chain uses TRBV10-3 with TRBJ2-1; possible D gene TRBD1, 6 bases. The CDR3 has 14 residues. V lost 10 bases, J lost 1 base, and 14 bases lay in between. Germline-derived CDR1 and CDR2 are ENHRY and SYGVKD. The CDR3 sequence: CATLRDKSYNEQFF. CDR3 coding DNA: TGTGCCACACTCCGGGACAAGTCCTACAATGAGCAGTTCTTC.